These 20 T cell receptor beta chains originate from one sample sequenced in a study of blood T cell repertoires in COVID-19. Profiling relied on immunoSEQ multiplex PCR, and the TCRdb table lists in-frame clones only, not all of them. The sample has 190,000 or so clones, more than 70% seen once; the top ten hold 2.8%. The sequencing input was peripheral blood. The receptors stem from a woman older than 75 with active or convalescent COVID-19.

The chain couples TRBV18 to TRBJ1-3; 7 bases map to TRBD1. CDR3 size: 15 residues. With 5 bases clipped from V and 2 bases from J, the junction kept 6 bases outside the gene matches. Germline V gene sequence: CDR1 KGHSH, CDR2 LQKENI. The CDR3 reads CASSYNRGAGNTIYF. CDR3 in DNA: TGTGCCAGCTCATACAACAGGGGTGCTGGAAACACCATATATTTT.

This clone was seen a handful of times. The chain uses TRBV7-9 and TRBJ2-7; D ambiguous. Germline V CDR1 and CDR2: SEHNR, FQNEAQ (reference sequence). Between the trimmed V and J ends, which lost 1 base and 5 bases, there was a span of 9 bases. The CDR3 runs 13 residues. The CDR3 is CASSLVAWDEQYF. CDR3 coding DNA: TGTGCCAGCAGCTTAGTAGCCTGGGACGAGCAGTACTTC.

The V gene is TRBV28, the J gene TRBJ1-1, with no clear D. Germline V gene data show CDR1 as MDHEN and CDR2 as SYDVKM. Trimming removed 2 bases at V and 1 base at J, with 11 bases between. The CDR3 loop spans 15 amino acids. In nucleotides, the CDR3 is TGTGCCAGCAGTTTAGGTGGAGATTGGAACACTGAAGCTTTCTTT. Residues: CASSLGGDWNTEAFF.

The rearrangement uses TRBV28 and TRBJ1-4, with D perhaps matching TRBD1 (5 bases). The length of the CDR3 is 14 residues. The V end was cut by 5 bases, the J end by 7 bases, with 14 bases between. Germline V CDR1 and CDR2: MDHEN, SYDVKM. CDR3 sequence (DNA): TGTGCCAGCAGTACAGGTTCCGGGGGTGAAAAACTGTTTTTT. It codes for CASSTGSGGEKLFF.

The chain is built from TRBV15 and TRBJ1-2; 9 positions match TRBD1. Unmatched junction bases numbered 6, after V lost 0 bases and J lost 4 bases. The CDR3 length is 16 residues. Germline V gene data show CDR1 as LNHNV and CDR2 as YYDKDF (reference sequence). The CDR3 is CATSREGQQGAYGYTF. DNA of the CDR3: TGTGCCACCAGCAGAGAGGGCCAACAGGGGGCCTATGGCTACACCTTC.

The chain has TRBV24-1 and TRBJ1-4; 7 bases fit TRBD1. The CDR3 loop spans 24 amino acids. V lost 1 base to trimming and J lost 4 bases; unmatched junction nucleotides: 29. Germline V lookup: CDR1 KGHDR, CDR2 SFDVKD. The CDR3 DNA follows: TGTGCCACCAGTGATTTCACAGGGGCTGGACCCTACCCCCTACGAACCAAAAATAATGAAAAACTGTTTTTT. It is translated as CATSDFTGAGPYPLRTKNNEKLFF.

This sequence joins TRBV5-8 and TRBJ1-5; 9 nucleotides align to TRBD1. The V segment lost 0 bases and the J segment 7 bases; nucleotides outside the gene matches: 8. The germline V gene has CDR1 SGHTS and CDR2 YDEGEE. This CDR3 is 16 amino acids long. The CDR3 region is CASSLGRTGAGQPQHF. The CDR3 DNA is TGTGCCAGCAGCTTGGGGAGGACAGGGGCTGGACAGCCCCAGCATTTT.

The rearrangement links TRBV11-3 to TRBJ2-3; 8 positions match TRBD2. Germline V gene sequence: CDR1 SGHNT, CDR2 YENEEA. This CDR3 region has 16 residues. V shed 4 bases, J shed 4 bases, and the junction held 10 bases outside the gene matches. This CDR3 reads CASSSSSGGGADTQYF. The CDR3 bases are TGTGCCAGCAGCTCCTCATCGGGGGGGGGCGCAGATACGCAGTATTTT. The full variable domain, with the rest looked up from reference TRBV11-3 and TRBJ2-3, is EAGVVQSPRYKIIEKKQPVAFWCNPISGHNTLYWYLQNLGQGPELLIRYENEEAVDDSQLPKDRFSAERLKGVDSTLKIQPAELGDSAVYLCASSSSSGGGADTQYFGPGTRLTVL.

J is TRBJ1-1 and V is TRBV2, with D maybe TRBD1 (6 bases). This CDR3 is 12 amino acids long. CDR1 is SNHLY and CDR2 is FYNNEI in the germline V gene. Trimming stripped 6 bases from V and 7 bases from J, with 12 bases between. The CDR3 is CASREQGLEAFF. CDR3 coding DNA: TGTGCCAGCAGGGAACAGGGACTTGAAGCTTTCTTT.

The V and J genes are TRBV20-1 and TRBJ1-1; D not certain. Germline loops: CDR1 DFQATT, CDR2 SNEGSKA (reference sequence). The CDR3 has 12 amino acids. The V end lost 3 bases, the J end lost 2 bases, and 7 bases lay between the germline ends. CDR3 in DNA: TGCAGTGCTAGTAAGCAAAACACTGAAGCTTTCTTT. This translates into CSASKQNTEAFF.

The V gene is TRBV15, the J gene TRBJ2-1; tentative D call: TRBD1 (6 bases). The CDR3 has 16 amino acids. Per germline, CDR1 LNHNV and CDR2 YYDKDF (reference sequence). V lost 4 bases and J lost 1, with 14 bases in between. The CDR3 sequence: CATSTLDRRSYNEQFF. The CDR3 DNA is TGTGCCACCAGCACCTTAGACAGGAGATCCTACAATGAGCAGTTCTTC.

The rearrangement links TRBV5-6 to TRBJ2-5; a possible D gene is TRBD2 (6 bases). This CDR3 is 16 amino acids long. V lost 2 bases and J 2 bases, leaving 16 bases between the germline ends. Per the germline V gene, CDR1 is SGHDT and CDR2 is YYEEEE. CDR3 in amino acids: CASSFSYGGRQETQYF. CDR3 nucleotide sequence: TGTGCCAGCAGCTTTAGTTACGGGGGTAGGCAAGAGACCCAGTACTTC.

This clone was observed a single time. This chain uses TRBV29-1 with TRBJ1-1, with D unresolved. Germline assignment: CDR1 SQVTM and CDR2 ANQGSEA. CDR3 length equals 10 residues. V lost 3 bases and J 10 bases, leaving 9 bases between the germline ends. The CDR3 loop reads CSVDSSRAFF. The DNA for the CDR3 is TGCAGCGTTGACAGCTCTAGAGCTTTCTTT.

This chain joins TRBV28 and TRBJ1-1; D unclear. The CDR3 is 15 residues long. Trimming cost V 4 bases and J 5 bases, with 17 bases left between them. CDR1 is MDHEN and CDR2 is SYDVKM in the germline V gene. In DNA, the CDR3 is TGTGCCAGCAGTTCTCCCGGAAGGAGCCCAACTGAAGCTTTCTTT. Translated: CASSSPGRSPTEAFF.

The CDR3 loop is CASSEDGGARGNTIYF. CDR3 DNA: TGTGCCAGCAGTGAAGATGGGGGGGCGAGAGGAAACACCATATATTTT. This rearrangement joins TRBV2 to TRBJ1-3, with a tentative D call TRBD1 (6 bases). Looked up from germline, CDR1 is SNHLY and CDR2 is FYNNEI. The CDR3 is 16 amino acids. Trimming took 1 base from V and 4 from J, leaving 14 bases between them.

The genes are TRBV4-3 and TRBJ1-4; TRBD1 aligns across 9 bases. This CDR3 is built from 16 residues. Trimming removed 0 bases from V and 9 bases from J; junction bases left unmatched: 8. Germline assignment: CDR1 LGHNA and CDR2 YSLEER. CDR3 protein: CASSQEVGQGRQKLFF. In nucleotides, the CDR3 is TGCGCCAGCAGCCAAGAGGTCGGACAGGGGAGGCAAAAACTGTTTTTT.

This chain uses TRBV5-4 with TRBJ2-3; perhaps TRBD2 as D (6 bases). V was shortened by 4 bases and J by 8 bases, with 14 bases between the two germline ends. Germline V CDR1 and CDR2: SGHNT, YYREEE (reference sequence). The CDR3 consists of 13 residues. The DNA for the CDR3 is TGTGCCAGCAGCGCGACAACCGGGGGTACGCAGTATTTT. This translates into CASSATTGGTQYF.

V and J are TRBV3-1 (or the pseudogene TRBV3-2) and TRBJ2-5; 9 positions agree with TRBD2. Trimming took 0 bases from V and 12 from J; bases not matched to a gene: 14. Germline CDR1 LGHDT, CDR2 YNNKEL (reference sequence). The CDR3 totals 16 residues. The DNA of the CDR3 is TGTGCCAGCAGCCAAGATCTAACTAGCGGGTTATTTGGGGAGTACTTC. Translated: CASSQDLTSGLFGEYF.

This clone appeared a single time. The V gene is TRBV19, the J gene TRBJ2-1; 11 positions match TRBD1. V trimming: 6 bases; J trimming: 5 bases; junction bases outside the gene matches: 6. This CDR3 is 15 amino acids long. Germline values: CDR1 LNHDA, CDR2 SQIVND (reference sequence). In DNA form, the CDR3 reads TGTGCCAGTAGAGCGGACAGGGGGCCCCACAATGAGCAGTTCTTC. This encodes CASRADRGPHNEQFF.

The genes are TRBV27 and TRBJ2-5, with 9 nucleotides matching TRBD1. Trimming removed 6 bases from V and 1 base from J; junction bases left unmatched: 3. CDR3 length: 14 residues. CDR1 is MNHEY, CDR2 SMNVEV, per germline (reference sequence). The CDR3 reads CASSGTGSQETQYF. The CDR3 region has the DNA TGTGCCAGCAGCGGGACAGGGTCCCAAGAGACCCAGTACTTC.